The TCR beta chain described here comes from a study of cytomegalovirus exposure and HLA in healthy donors. Study overall: When 398 donors were genotyped, approximately 81% of them were found to fall in the Caucasian-associated ancestry cluster.

Primers for the PCR totalled 60 Vbeta and 13 Jbeta. In the original analysis: Tens of millions of unique TCR beta chains, roughly 11 million shared, were counted in a later analysis. The assay was immunoSEQ multiplex PCR, and TCRdb's table has in-frame clones only and misses some. The D gene and trimming were derived from the DNA, and the V and J assignments and clone size from that table. The sample carries some 100,000 clones, around 80% recorded once. Specimen: PBMCs. This sequence originates from a female donor in good health and CMV-seropositive.

CDR3 amino acids: CSAVPGQYF. The CDR3 nucleotides are TGCAGTGCCGTCCCAGGACAGTACTTC. The genes are TRBV20-1 and TRBJ2-5; D call uncertain. Trimming took 6 bases from V and 11 from J, leaving 10 bases between them. This CDR3 has 9 residues. Germline V gene sequence: CDR1 DFQATT, CDR2 SNEGSKA (reference sequence).